This TCR beta chain was retrieved from a study of CD8 T cells in ankylosing spondylitis. Regarding the study as a whole: Disease-linked clones were found to be CD8+ and relatively rare in peripheral blood. What appeared characteristic of ankylosing spondylitis blood was a TCR beta motif of about eight highly homologous variants. Existing reports had already noted some motif variants in reactive arthritis synovial fluid and blood.

Quantitative 5'-RACE was performed with molecular barcodes, and it yielded the TCR beta libraries. TCRdb independently ran MiXCR on the 5' RACE reads; one entry per CDR3 protein. Of around 120,000 distinct CDR3 sequences in the sample, 7% to 10% were seen once. Concerning this clonotype: Its antigen remains unidentified.

Input material: blood, either unsorted or a sorted T cell fraction (not recorded which). The sequence was obtained from a male donor with ankylosing spondylitis or in good health (not recorded which).

For the CDR3, the DNA is TGTGCCAGCAGGCACTCTGGGGCCAACGTCCTGACTTTC. This sequence encodes CASRHSGANVLTF. The chain joins TRBV12-3 or TRBV12-4 to TRBJ2-6; D is undetermined. Trimming cost V 6 bases and J 0 bases, with 3 bases left between them. The CDR3 length is 13 residues.